A selection of T cell receptor beta chains follows, all from one sample in a study of cytomegalovirus exposure and HLA in healthy donors. The data were produced by immunoSEQ multiplex PCR, yet TCRdb's version contains in-frame clones alone and is incomplete. The profile covers under 250,000 clones, with roughly 80% appearing a single time and roughly 5.4% taken by the ten largest. Sequenced: PBMCs. These receptors all come from a woman aged 18-29 years in good health and CMV-seronegative. CDR3s include the opening cysteine and the closing phenylalanine or tryptophan. A D gene is named only where the DNA matches it firmly.

TRBJ2-3 . TRBV6-1 TGTGCCAGCAGTGAAGCGGCGGGCACAGATACGCAGTATTTT CASSEAAGTDTQYF
TRBJ2-7 TRBD2 TRBV29-1 TGCAGCGTTCTGGGACTAGCGGGGGGGCCTGCCTACGAGCAGTACTTC CSVLGLAGGPAYEQYF
TRBJ2-3 TRBD1 TRBV29-1 TGCAGCGTTGGGGGACAGGGATTGGGGGATACGCAGTATTTT CSVGGQGLGDTQYF
TRBJ2-5 . TRBV2 TGTGCCAGCAGTGAGGAGGCCAGAGCAGAGACCCAGTACTTC CASSEEARAETQYF
TRBJ2-7 . TRBV2 TGTGCCAGCAGTGCTGGGGGGAGAAACACCTACGAGCAGTACTTC CASSAGGRNTYEQYF
TRBJ1-4 . TRBV7-9 TGTGCCAGCAGCTTAGTGGCAGACAGGAATGAAAAACTGTTTTTT CASSLVADRNEKLFF
TRBJ2-6 TRBD1 TRBV5-1 TGCGCCAGCAGCTCGACAGGGGGTCCCTCTGGGGCCAACGTCCTGACTTTC CASSSTGGPSGANVLTF
TRBJ1-2 . TRBV15 TGTGCCACCAGCAGACCCCACCCCAACAGACGAGCGTATGGCTACACCTTC CATSRPHPNRRAYGYTF
TRBJ1-1 . TRBV12-5 TGTGCTAGTGGATGTGATTTTGGGAACACTGAAGCTTTCTTT CASGCDFGNTEAFF
TRBJ2-7 TRBD1 TRBV19 TGTGCCAGTAGTATGCCGGGACAGGGGGCCAACGAGCAGTACTTC CASSMPGQGANEQYF
TRBJ1-5 . TRBV19 TGTGCCAGTAGCCCACAGGGTAGAACGGGCAATCAGCCCCAGCATTTT CASSPQGRTGNQPQHF
TRBJ1-1 . TRBV5-1 TGCGCCAGCAGCTATCGACAGAGCACTGAAGCTTTCTTT CASSYRQSTEAFF
TRBJ2-2 TRBD2 TRBV5-1 TGCGCCAGCGGCCCTGTAGCGGGAAACACCGGGGAGCTGTTTTTT CASGPVAGNTGELFF
TRBJ2-5 . TRBV9 TGTGCCAGCAGCACAACAGGGCTCCAAGAGACCCAGTACTTC CASSTTGLQETQYF
TRBJ1-5 . TRBV21-1 TGTGCCAGCAGCAAAGGAAGAGACACACCGAGGAAAAGCAATCAGCCCCAGCATTTT CASSKGRDTPRKSNQPQHF
TRBJ2-7 . TRBV5-3 TGTGCCAGAAGCTTGGAATGGGTTAGCGGAACTTACGAGCAGTACTTC CARSLEWVSGTYEQYF
TRBJ2-3 . TRBV11-2 TGTGCCAGCAGCTTAGGGAACACCCAGCGCCGCACAGATACGCAGTATTTT CASSLGNTQRRTDTQYF
TRBJ1-2 . TRBV5-1 TGCGCCAGCAGAAACCCGGACGGGAACTATGGCTACACCTTC CASRNPDGNYGYTF
TRBJ2-3 . TRBV7-9 TGTGCCAGCAGCTTCTTATCGGGAGATACGGATACGCAGTATTTT CASSFLSGDTDTQYF
TRBJ2-3 . TRBV30 TGTGCCGGAGCAACAGGGTCGGGAGATACGCAGTATTTT CAGATGSGDTQYF
TRBJ1-1 TRBD1 TRBV10-3 TGTGCCATCAGTGGCCCGGGACAGGGGACTGAAGCTTTCTTT CAISGPGQGTEAFF
TRBJ1-1 . TRBV30 TGTGCCTGGAGTGTTGTTCATGTCTCGGTTACTGAAGCTTTCTTT CAWSVVHVSVTEAFF
TRBJ2-7 TRBD1 TRBV4-1 TGCGCCAGCAGCCACTTAGGACAGGGGCTGTACGAGCAGTACTTC CASSHLGQGLYEQYF